This passage covers 32 T cell receptor beta chains from one sample sequenced in a study of cytomegalovirus exposure and HLA in healthy donors. Amplification used 60 Vbeta primers and 13 Jbeta primers. This table comes from immunoSEQ multiplex PCR, and its TCRdb copy is limited to in-frame clones, with some not included. The table records 90,000 to 110,000 clones, around 84% of them present only once. Sequencing was done on a sample of PBMCs. The receptors were sampled from a man aged 25 to 40 in good health and CMV-seronegative.

This chain links TRBV19 with TRBJ2-1; 8 nucleotides agree with TRBD2. Per the germline V gene, CDR1 is LNHDA and CDR2 is SQIVND (reference sequence). The CDR3 has 14 residues. Trimming at V came to 3 bases and at J to 7 bases, leaving 5 bases not matched to a gene. CDR3 sequence: CASSIGGAYNEQFF. The CDR3 region has the DNA TGTGCCAGTAGTATCGGGGGGGCGTATAATGAGCAGTTCTTC.

The chain employs TRBV7-6 and TRBJ2-3; a possible D gene is TRBD2 (5 bases). The CDR3 contains 15 residues. Germline assignment: CDR1 SGHVS and CDR2 FNYEAQ. The V end lost 2 bases, the J end lost 2 bases, and 11 bases lay between the germline ends. The DNA of the CDR3 is TGTGCCAGCAGCTTACGAGCTGGACTCACAGATACGCAGTATTTT. Its translation is CASSLRAGLTDTQYF.

The chain recombines TRBV2 with TRBJ2-3; D gene uncertain. This CDR3 is built from 15 residues. Trimming cost V 6 bases and J 1 base, with 14 bases left between them. CDR1 and CDR2 from the germline V gene are SNHLY and FYNNEI. CDR3 bases: TGTGCCAGCAGCCTCCTGAGGAGTGGCACAGATACGCAGTATTTT. This sequence encodes CASSLLRSGTDTQYF.

This chain connects TRBV9 to TRBJ2-1, with a possible D match to TRBD2 (6 bases). This CDR3 spans 18 amino acids. Germline V gene lookup returns CDR1 SGDLS and CDR2 YYNGEE. Deletions cut 0 bases from V and 0 bases from J, with 16 bases between. The CDR3 reads CASSVVGEVGGSYNEQFF. The DNA of the CDR3 is TGTGCCAGCAGCGTAGTGGGGGAGGTAGGCGGCTCCTACAATGAGCAGTTCTTC.

The rearrangement uses TRBV28 and TRBJ2-1; 10 positions agree with TRBD2. The trim removed 5 bases at V and 7 bases at J, leaving 17 bases unmatched. The length of the CDR3 is 18 residues. Germline values: CDR1 MDHEN, CDR2 SYDVKM. The CDR3 DNA follows: TGTGCCAGCAGTACCCGTCGGCTAGCGGGAGAAGGTGCGAATGAGCAGTTCTTC. Translating it yields CASSTRRLAGEGANEQFF.

V gene TRBV5-4 combines with J gene TRBJ2-7; D is uncertain. This CDR3 has 13 amino acids. With 0 bases removed from V and 2 bases from J, the gap between germline ends came to 6 bases. The germline CDR1 and CDR2 sequences are SGHNT and YYREEE (reference sequence). The CDR3 bases are TGTGCCAGCAGCTTGGCACCTACCTACGAGCAGTACTTC. This codes for CASSLAPTYEQYF.

The chain is built from TRBV7-9 and TRBJ1-4; TRBD1 agrees at 7 bases. Germline trimming cut 7 bases from V and 4 bases from J; bases unmatched to any gene: 9. This CDR3 has 15 residues. Per the germline V gene, CDR1 is SEHNR and CDR2 is FQNEAQ (reference sequence). DNA of the CDR3: TGTGCCAGCAAAGGACAGGCTACGATTAATGAAAAACTGTTTTTT. Translated: CASKGQATINEKLFF.

This clone was counted only a few times. CDR3: CASSLAFGVDTF. The CDR3 coding sequence is TGTGCCAGCAGCCTAGCATTCGGGGTGGACACCTTC. This chain uses TRBV9 with TRBJ1-2; D is undetermined. Germline CDR1 SGDLS, CDR2 YYNGEE. The V and J ends lost 4 bases and 12 bases respectively, with 16 bases between them. The CDR3 has 12 amino acids.

The chain carries TRBV5-1 and TRBJ1-1; D is ambiguous. The V gene lost 1 base and the J gene lost 1 base, with 8 bases spanning the gap. Germline CDR1 is SGHRS and CDR2 is YFSETQ. The CDR3 extends over 14 amino acids. The CDR3 is CASSLRVGNTEAFF. The CDR3 bases are TGCGCCAGCAGCTTGCGGGTCGGGAACACTGAAGCTTTCTTT.

This clone has a handful of counts. This rearrangement joins TRBV10-2 to TRBJ2-3, with TRBD2 matching over 8 bases. Germline assignment: CDR1 WSHSY and CDR2 SAAADI. The V gene end was trimmed by 3 bases and the J gene end by 2 bases; junction bases not matched to a gene: 7. This CDR3 is 16 amino acids long. Here the CDR3 reads CASSDGREATTDTQYF. In DNA, the CDR3 is TGCGCCAGCAGTGATGGGCGGGAGGCCACCACAGATACGCAGTATTTT.

This clone was observed a few times. This chain connects TRBV7-2 to TRBJ1-3; 8 bases agree with TRBD1. The germline gives CDR1 SGHTA, CDR2 FQGNSA. The CDR3 is made up of 15 amino acids. Trimming cost V 5 bases and J 2 bases; bases outside gene matches: 5. In DNA form, the CDR3 reads TGTGCCAGCAGCCCCCGGACAGGGACTGGAAACACCATATATTTT. It yields the protein CASSPRTGTGNTIYF.

The V call is TRBV5-4, the J call TRBJ2-5, with 8 bases matching TRBD2. From germline, CDR1 is SGHNT and CDR2 YYREEE (reference sequence). After removal of 2 bases from V and 5 bases from J, the junction contained 11 bases not matched to a gene. This CDR3 has 16 amino acids. The DNA of the CDR3 is TGTGCCAGCAGCTTAGGGCGGGTGCGGGGGGCGGAGACCCAGTACTTC. This gives the protein CASSLGRVRGAETQYF.

This clone was picked up a small number of times. The chain couples TRBV4-3 to TRBJ2-7, with D possibly TRBD2 on 5 matching bases. The CDR3 loop spans 14 amino acids. Trimming took 1 base from V and 2 from J, leaving 9 bases between them. Germline values: CDR1 LGHNA, CDR2 YSLEER. The CDR3 sequence: CASSQGVGTYEQYF. In DNA form, the CDR3 reads TGCGCCAGCAGCCAAGGGGTCGGGACCTACGAGCAGTACTTC.

This clone was recorded once. The genes are TRBV4-3 and TRBJ2-3, with D possibly TRBD1 on 5 matching bases. This CDR3 has 17 amino acids. With 0 bases removed from V and 1 base from J, the gap between germline ends came to 14 bases. Germline V gives CDR1 LGHNA, CDR2 YSLEER. CDR3 coding DNA: TGCGCCAGCAGCCAAGATCGCGGCCAGGGCCGCACAGATACGCAGTATTTT. Its protein product is CASSQDRGQGRTDTQYF.

The chain links TRBV6-5 to TRBJ2-2; 7 nucleotides match TRBD2. The length of the CDR3 is 14 residues. V lost 3 bases to trimming and J lost 5 bases; unmatched junction nucleotides: 3. From germline, CDR1 is MNHEY and CDR2 SVGAGI. The CDR3 loop is CASSYAGRTGELFF. CDR3 bases: TGTGCCAGCAGTTATGCCGGGAGGACCGGGGAGCTGTTTTTT.

The rearrangement links TRBV2 to TRBJ2-1, with TRBD2 as a possible D gene (7 bases). V lost 6 bases and J lost 2, with 11 bases in between. The CDR3 loop spans 14 amino acids. Germline CDR1 reads SNHLY; CDR2 reads FYNNEI. This CDR3 reads CASRGAGAYNEQFF. The CDR3 bases are TGTGCCAGCAGGGGGGCGGGAGCCTACAATGAGCAGTTCTTC.

The chain carries TRBV9 and TRBJ2-7, with D possibly being TRBD2 (6 bases). The length of the CDR3 is 14 residues. In germline, CDR1 is SGDLS, CDR2 YYNGEE. V was pared by 0 bases and J by 4 bases, with 11 bases between. This CDR3 is CASSVAGTEYEQYF. CDR3 DNA sequence: TGTGCCAGCAGCGTAGCGGGGACTGAATACGAGCAGTACTTC.

The rearrangement joins TRBV27 to TRBJ2-5; no clear D gene. The germline gives CDR1 MNHEY, CDR2 SMNVEV (reference sequence). This CDR3 spans 14 amino acids. Trimming removed 2 bases at V and 1 base at J, with 8 bases between. The CDR3 here is CASSLGLTQETQYF. The DNA of the CDR3 is TGTGCCAGCAGTTTAGGGCTTACCCAAGAGACCCAGTACTTC.

This clone was seen more than once but under ten times. The gene calls are TRBV29-1 and TRBJ2-1; 10 positions match TRBD2. Trimming cost V 2 bases and J 8 bases; bases outside gene matches: 6. The CDR3 extends over 14 amino acids. CDR1 is SQVTM and CDR2 is ANQGSEA in the germline V gene. DNA of the CDR3: TGCAGCGTTGAACCTAGCGGGAGATACTATGAGCAGTTCTTC. It specifies CSVEPSGRYYEQFF.

This chain connects TRBV5-1 to TRBJ1-2; 7 bases match TRBD1. The CDR3 is 16 amino acids. CDR1 is SGHRS, CDR2 YFSETQ, per germline. With 0 bases clipped from V and 4 bases from J, the junction kept 9 bases outside the gene matches. The CDR3 DNA reads as TGCGCCAGCAGCTTGGGGGGGAGCCGGACAGGCTATGGCTACACCTTC. It yields the protein CASSLGGSRTGYGYTF. Supplemented by reference TRBV5-1 and TRBJ1-2, the full variable domain reads KAGVTQTPRYLIKTRGQQVTLSCSPISGHRSVSWYQQTPGQGLQFLFEYFSETQRNKGNFPGRFSGRQFSNSRSEMNVSTLELGDSALYLCASSLGGSRTGYGYTFGSGTRLTVV.

The chain couples TRBV27 to TRBJ1-1; 7 nucleotides line up with TRBD1. In germline, CDR1 is MNHEY, CDR2 SMNVEV (reference sequence). J gave up 3 bases and V 4 bases, and 5 bases lay outside the gene matches. The CDR3 is 14 amino acids. CDR3 in DNA: TGTGCCAGCAGTTACGACAGGGTTGACACTGAAGCTTTCTTT. Amino acid sequence: CASSYDRVDTEAFF.

The genes are TRBV7-6 and TRBJ2-1, with TRBD2 as a possible D gene (6 bases). The V end was cut by 5 bases, the J end by 0 bases, with 11 bases between. The CDR3 contains 15 residues. Germline CDR1 reads SGHVS; CDR2 reads FNYEAQ. The CDR3 DNA follows: TGTGCCAGCAGCGGTGGGCGGGACTCCTACAATGAGCAGTTCTTC. The encoded protein is CASSGGRDSYNEQFF.

This clone was observed a handful of times. This chain joins TRBV4-1 and TRBJ1-4; 8 bases agree with TRBD1. The CDR3 is 18 amino acids. With V trimmed by 4 bases and J by 2 bases, 12 bases remained unmatched. The germline V gene has CDR1 MGHRA and CDR2 YSYEKL. The CDR3 sequence is CASSPKDRVGWTNEKLFF. DNA of the CDR3: TGCGCCAGCAGCCCGAAGGACAGGGTGGGTTGGACTAATGAAAAACTGTTTTTT.

The rearrangement links TRBV27 to TRBJ2-5; 9 positions match TRBD2. Germline V CDR1 and CDR2: MNHEY, SMNVEV (reference sequence). The CDR3 totals 16 residues. The V segment lost 5 bases and the J segment 4 bases; nucleotides outside the gene matches: 11. The CDR3 loop is CASSPIAGGPAETQYF. As DNA, the CDR3 is TGTGCCAGCAGTCCCATCGCGGGGGGGCCAGCAGAGACCCAGTACTTC.

This clone was detected only a few times. This chain uses TRBV5-4 with TRBJ2-1; D not resolved. This CDR3 is built from 13 residues. CDR1 and CDR2 from the germline V gene are SGHNT and YYREEE (reference sequence). V was pared by 4 bases and J by 0 bases, with 5 bases between. CDR3 DNA: TGTGCCAGCAGCCCGAGCTCCTACAATGAGCAGTTCTTC. Translated, it gives CASSPSSYNEQFF.

The chain couples TRBV5-8 to TRBJ1-2; D remains ambiguous. Germline lookup yields CDR1 SGHTS and CDR2 YDEGEE. CDR3 size: 14 residues. Trimming took off 2 bases at V and 3 bases at J, with 11 bases between the two ends. Here the CDR3 DNA reads TGTGCCAGCAGCTTCGGACGGGATGACTATGGCTACACCTTC. Its translation is CASSFGRDDYGYTF. Based on the CDR3 plus reference TRBV5-8 and TRBJ1-2, the full variable domain is EAGVTQSPTHLIKTRGQQATLRCSPISGHTSVYWYQQALGLGLQFLLWYDEGEERNRGNFPPRFSGRQFPNYSSELNVNALELEDSALYLCASSFGRDDYGYTFGSGTRLTVV.

This clone has just a few counts. The junction does not match germline at one end; this may be a read error. The chain has TRBV6-1 and TRBJ2-1; 12 bases align to TRBD1. Germline V gene data show CDR1 as MNHNS and CDR2 as SASEGT. The CDR3 is 13 residues long. The CDR3 DNA follows: TGTGCCAGCAGTGAAGCCGCGTGGGACAGGGGGCTCTTC. This gives the protein CASSEAAWDRGLF.

With respect to this clone: The sample has other DNA sequences that encode this CDR3 too. J is TRBJ1-4 and V is TRBV4-1; 7 nucleotides match TRBD1. Germline CDR1 MGHRA, CDR2 YSYEKL. V was clipped by 0 bases and J by 8 bases; unmatched bases: 9. The CDR3 is made up of 16 amino acids. In nucleotides, the CDR3 is TGCGCCAGCAGCCAAGATACAGGGGCAGGAGGAGAAAAACTGTTTTTT. Its translation is CASSQDTGAGGEKLFF.

This clone was seen a single time. In DNA form, the CDR3 reads TGTGCCAGCAGGGACAGGGGGCGCGACACTGAAGCTTTCTTT. The encoded protein is CASRDRGRDTEAFF. This chain joins TRBV6-5 and TRBJ1-1, with 11 nucleotides matching TRBD1. This CDR3 comprises 14 residues. Germline V gene data show CDR1 as MNHEY and CDR2 as SVGAGI. Trimming removed 6 bases from V and 3 bases from J; junction bases left unmatched: 3.

At least ten counts were recorded for this clone. The rearrangement links TRBV27 to TRBJ2-7; D uncertain. V lost 6 bases to trimming and J lost 5 bases, with 11 bases between them. CDR1 and CDR2 from the germline V gene are MNHEY and SMNVEV (reference sequence). This CDR3 has 12 amino acids. The CDR3 spells CASSTSRHEQYF. In nucleotides, the CDR3 is TGTGCCAGCAGCACCAGTCGCCACGAGCAGTACTTC.

This clone was counted a single time. The chain uses TRBV9 and TRBJ1-3; 8 bases fit TRBD1. V was clipped by 2 bases and J by 0 bases; unmatched bases: 4. CDR3 length: 16 residues. The germline CDR1 and CDR2 sequences are SGDLS and YYNGEE. CDR3 amino acids: CASSVQGASSGNTIYF. CDR3 sequence (DNA): TGTGCCAGCAGCGTTCAGGGGGCCAGCTCTGGAAACACCATATATTTT.

The rearrangement links TRBV5-4 to TRBJ2-7; TRBD2 agrees at 8 bases. Losses at the gene ends were 4 bases for V and 3 bases for J; bases not matched to a gene: 3. CDR1 is SGHNT, CDR2 YYREEE, per germline (reference sequence). This CDR3 contains 13 residues. The CDR3 sequence: CASSQGTSYEQYF. The CDR3 DNA reads TGTGCCAGCAGCCAAGGGACTAGCTACGAGCAGTACTTC.